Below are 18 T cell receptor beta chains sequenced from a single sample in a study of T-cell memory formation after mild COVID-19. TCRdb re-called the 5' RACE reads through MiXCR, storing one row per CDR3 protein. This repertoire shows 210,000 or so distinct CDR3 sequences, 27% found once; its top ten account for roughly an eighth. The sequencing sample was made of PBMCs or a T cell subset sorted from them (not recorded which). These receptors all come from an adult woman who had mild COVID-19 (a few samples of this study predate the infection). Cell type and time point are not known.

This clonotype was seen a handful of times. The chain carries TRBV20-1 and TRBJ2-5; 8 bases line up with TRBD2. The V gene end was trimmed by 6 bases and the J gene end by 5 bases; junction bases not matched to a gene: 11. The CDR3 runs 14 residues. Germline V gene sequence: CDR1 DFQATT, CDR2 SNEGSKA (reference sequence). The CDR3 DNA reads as TGCAGTGCCGAAGACGGGAGGGCAGGGGAGACCCAGTACTTC. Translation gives CSAEDGRAGETQYF.

CDR3 in amino acids: CSANEGGEPYGYTF. The CDR3, as DNA: TGCAGTGCTAATGAGGGAGGGGAGCCCTATGGCTACACCTTC. The chain combines TRBV20-1 with TRBJ1-2; D perhaps matches TRBD1 (5 bases). Per germline, CDR1 DFQATT and CDR2 SNEGSKA (reference sequence). Deletions cut 4 bases from V and 4 bases from J, with 16 bases between. The length of the CDR3 is 14 residues.

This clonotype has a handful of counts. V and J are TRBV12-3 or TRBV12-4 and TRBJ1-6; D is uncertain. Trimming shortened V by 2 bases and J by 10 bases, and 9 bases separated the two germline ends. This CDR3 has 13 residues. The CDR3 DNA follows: TGTGCCAGCAGTTTAAGAAATGAATCACCCCTCCACTTT. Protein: CASSLRNESPLHF.

CDR3 coding DNA: TGTGCCATCAGAGGGGACAGGAACACTGAAGCTTTCTTT. Protein: CAIRGDRNTEAFF. The V call is TRBV10-3, the J call TRBJ1-1; TRBD1 aligns across 7 bases. The CDR3 covers 13 residues. Germline values: CDR1 ENHRY, CDR2 SYGVKD. V was pared by 6 bases and J by 1 base, with 2 bases of the junction left unmatched.

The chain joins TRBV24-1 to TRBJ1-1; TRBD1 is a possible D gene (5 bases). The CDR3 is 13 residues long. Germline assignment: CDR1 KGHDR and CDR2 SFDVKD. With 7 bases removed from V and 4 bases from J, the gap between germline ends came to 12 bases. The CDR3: CATSGGEVTEAFF. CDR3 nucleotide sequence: TGTGCCACCAGCGGGGGGGAAGTCACTGAAGCTTTCTTT.

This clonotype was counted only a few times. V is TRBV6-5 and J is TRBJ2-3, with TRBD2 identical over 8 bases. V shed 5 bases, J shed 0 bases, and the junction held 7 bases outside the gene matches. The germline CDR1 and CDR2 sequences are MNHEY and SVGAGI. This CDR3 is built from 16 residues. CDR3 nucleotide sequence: TGTGCCAGCAGTCTCGTTAGCGGGATAAGCACAGATACGCAGTATTTT. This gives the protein CASSLVSGISTDTQYF.

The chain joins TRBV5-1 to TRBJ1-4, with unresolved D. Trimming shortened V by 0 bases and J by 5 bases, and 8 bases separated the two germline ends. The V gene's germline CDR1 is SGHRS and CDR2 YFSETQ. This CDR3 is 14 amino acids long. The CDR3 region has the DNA TGCGCCAGCAGCTTGGGCACAGTAAATGAAAAACTGTTTTTT. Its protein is CASSLGTVNEKLFF.

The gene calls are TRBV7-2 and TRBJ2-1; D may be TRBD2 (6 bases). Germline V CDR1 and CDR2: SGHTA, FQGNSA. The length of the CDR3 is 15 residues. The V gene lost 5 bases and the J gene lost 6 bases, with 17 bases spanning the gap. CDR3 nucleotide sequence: TGTGCCAGCAGCGCGGGACCCACGCCTTCCAATGAGCAGTTCTTC. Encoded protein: CASSAGPTPSNEQFF.

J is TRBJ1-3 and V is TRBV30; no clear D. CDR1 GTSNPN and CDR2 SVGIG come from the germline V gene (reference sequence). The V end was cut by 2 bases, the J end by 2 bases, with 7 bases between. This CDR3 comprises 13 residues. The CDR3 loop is CAWSQVTGNTIYF. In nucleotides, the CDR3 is TGTGCCTGGAGTCAGGTCACTGGAAACACCATATATTTT.

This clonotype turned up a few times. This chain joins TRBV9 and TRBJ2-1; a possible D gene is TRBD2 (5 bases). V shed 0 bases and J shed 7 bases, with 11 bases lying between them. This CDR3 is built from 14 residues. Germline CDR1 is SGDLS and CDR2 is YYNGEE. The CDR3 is CASSVGPSGNEQFF. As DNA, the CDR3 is TGTGCCAGCAGCGTAGGACCCAGCGGTAATGAGCAGTTCTTC.

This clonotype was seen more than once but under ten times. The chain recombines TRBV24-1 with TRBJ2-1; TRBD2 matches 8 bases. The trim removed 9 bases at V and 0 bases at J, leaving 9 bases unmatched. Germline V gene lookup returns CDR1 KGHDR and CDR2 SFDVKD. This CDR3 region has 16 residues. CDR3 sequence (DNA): TGTGCCACCGTCTTTATAGCGGGAATCTCCTACAATGAGCAGTTCTTC. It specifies CATVFIAGISYNEQFF.

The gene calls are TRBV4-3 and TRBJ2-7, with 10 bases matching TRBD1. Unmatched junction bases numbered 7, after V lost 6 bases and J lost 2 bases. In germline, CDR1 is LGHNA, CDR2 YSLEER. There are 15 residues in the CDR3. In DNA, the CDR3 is TGCGCCAGCAGTCGAAGACAGGGGGCGCCCTACGAGCAGTACTTC. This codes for CASSRRQGAPYEQYF.

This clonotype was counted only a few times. The CDR3 region has the DNA TGTGCCAGCAGCCAGGGAAAGGGGGCGGACACTGAAGCTTTCTTT. This codes for CASSQGKGADTEAFF. The rearrangement joins TRBV3-1 to TRBJ1-1; 7 positions agree with TRBD1. The CDR3 covers 15 residues. Germline V gene lookup returns CDR1 LGHDT and CDR2 YNNKEL (reference sequence). After removal of 3 bases from V and 3 bases from J, the junction contained 7 bases not matched to a gene. The full variable domain, its missing parts supplied by reference TRBV3-1 and TRBJ1-1, is DTAVSQTPKYLVTQMGNDKSIKCEQNLGHDTMYWYKQDSKKFLKIMFSYNNKELIINETVPNRFSPKSPDKAHLNLHINSLELGDSAVYFCASSQGKGADTEAFFGQGTRLTVV.

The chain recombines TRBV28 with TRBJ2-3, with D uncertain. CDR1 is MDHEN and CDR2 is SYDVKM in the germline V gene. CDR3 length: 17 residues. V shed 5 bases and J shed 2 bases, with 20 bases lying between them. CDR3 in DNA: TGTGCCAGCAGTACCCCAACACCGACGACAATCACAGATACGCAGTATTTT. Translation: CASSTPTPTTITDTQYF.

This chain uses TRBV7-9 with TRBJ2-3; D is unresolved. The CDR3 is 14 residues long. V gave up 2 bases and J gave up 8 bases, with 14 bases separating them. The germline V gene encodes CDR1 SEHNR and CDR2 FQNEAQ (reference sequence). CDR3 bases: TGTGCCAGCAGCTTATCCGTGCTAGAGCGTACGCAGTATTTT. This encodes CASSLSVLERTQYF. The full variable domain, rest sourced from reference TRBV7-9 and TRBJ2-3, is DTGVSQNPRHKITKRGQNVTFRCDPISEHNRLYWYRQTLGQGPEFLTYFQNEAQLEKSRLLSDRFSAERPKGSFSTLEIQRTEQGDSAMYLCASSLSVLERTQYFGPGTRLTVL.

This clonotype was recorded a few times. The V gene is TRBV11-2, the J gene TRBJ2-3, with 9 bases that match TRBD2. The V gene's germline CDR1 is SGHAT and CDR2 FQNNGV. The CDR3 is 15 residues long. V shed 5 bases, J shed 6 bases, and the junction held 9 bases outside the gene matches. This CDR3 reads CASSRPAGGGDTQYF. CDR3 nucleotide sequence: TGTGCCAGCAGCCGACCAGCGGGAGGCGGGGATACGCAGTATTTT.

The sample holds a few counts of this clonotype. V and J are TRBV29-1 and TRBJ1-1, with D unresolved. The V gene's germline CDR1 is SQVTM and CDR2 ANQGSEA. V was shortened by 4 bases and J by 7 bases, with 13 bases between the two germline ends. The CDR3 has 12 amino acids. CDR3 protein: CSVAGALLEAFF. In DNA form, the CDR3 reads TGCAGCGTTGCGGGCGCCCTTCTTGAAGCTTTCTTT.

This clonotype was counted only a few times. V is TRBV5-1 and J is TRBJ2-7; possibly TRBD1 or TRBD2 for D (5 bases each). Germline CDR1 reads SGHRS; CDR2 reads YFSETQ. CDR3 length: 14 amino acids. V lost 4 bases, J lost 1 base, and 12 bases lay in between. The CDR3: CASSRDGQSYEQYF. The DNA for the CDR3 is TGCGCCAGCAGCCGGGACGGACAATCCTACGAGCAGTACTTC.